This T cell receptor beta chain was captured in a study of CD8 T cells in Susac syndrome. Study outcomes and limitations: The CD4+ T cell repertoire of patients with Susac syndrome showed no detectable clonal expansion.

V gave up 3 bases and J gave up 3 bases; unmatched junction bases: 6. The germline V gene encodes CDR1 MGHRA and CDR2 YSYEKL. This CDR3 has 16 residues. Reverse transcription used about 0.45 to 1 ug RNA and random hexamers. TCRdb analysed the immunoSEQ multiplex PCR reads with MiXCR anew, one entry per CDR3 protein. The repertoire includes 170,000 or so distinct CDR3 sequences, over 90% of them detected once, and 0.09% to 0.1% sits in the top ten. Remarks on this clonotype: Its specificity is unknown.

V is TRBV4-1 and J is TRBJ2-3; TRBD2 matches 10 bases. The sequenced material came from CD4+ T cells from PBMCs. This receptor was identified in a human donor with Susac syndrome. The CDR3 here is CASSQPTSGITDTQYF. Here the CDR3 DNA reads TGCGCCAGCAGCCAGCCAACTAGCGGGATTACAGATACGCAGTATTTT.